Following are 8 T cell receptor beta chains from one sample sequenced in a study of blood T cell repertoires in COVID-19. Only in-frame clones appear in the TCRdb table, and some are missing; sequencing was by immunoSEQ multiplex PCR. The repertoire has approximately 270,000 clones, around 89% of them found once; the top ten carry roughly 0.8%. What was sequenced was peripheral blood. These receptors were taken from a man younger than 45 with acute or convalescent COVID-19.

V usage is TRBV7-9 and J usage is TRBJ1-1; the D gene is possibly TRBD1 (5 bases). V was trimmed by 5 bases and J by 3 bases, leaving 16 bases between them. There are 15 residues in the CDR3. CDR1 is SEHNR, CDR2 FQNEAQ, per germline (reference sequence). In DNA form, the CDR3 reads TGTGCCAGCAGCGCCCACCGGGGGGACTACACTGAAGCTTTCTTT. Amino acid sequence: CASSAHRGDYTEAFF.

The chain combines TRBV4-1 with TRBJ1-5, with 8 positions matching TRBD1. Germline CDR1 and CDR2: MGHRA and YSYEKL. CDR3 size: 15 residues. Germline trimming cut 4 bases from V and 7 bases from J; bases unmatched to any gene: 9. CDR3 DNA sequence: TGCGCCAGCAGCCGAGGTCAGGGGGCGGGACAGCCCCAGCATTTT. Translated, it gives CASSRGQGAGQPQHF.

This sequence joins TRBV5-1 and TRBJ1-4; TRBD1 might be the D (5 bases). Germline V gene sequence: CDR1 SGHRS, CDR2 YFSETQ. The CDR3 consists of 16 residues. V was cut by 2 bases and J by 5 bases, with 16 bases left in between. The CDR3 spells CASSFGWGGRNEKLFF. The CDR3 DNA reads as TGCGCCAGCAGCTTTGGATGGGGGGGTAGGAATGAAAAACTGTTTTTT. The whole variable domain, filled in from reference TRBV5-1 and TRBJ1-4, reads KAGVTQTPRYLIKTRGQQVTLSCSPISGHRSVSWYQQTPGQGLQFLFEYFSETQRNKGNFPGRFSGRQFSNSRSEMNVSTLELGDSALYLCASSFGWGGRNEKLFFGSGTQLSVL.

The chain's CDR3 is CASSYLSWQMNTGELFF. As DNA, the CDR3 is TGTGCCAGCAGTTACCTTTCGTGGCAGATGAACACCGGGGAGCTGTTTTTT. The genes are TRBV6-2 or TRBV6-3 and TRBJ2-2; D is unclear. Germline CDR1 MNHEY, CDR2 SVGEGT. This CDR3 spans 17 amino acids. V was pared by 2 bases and J by 1 base, with 14 bases between.

Concerning this clone itself: The sample contains more than one DNA sequence encoding this CDR3. The genes are TRBV2 and TRBJ1-5, with D uncertain. V was pared by 2 bases and J by 7 bases, with 6 bases between. The V gene's germline CDR1 is SNHLY and CDR2 FYNNEI. CDR3 size: 12 residues. CDR3 DNA sequence: TGTGCCAGCAGTGAATCTGGCCAGCCCCAGCATTTT. Protein product: CASSESGQPQHF.

The genes are TRBV24-1 and TRBJ1-2; the match to TRBD1 covers 7 bases. In germline, CDR1 is KGHDR, CDR2 SFDVKD. After removal of 11 bases from V and 14 bases from J, the junction contained 16 bases not matched to a gene. The CDR3 spans 12 residues. The CDR3 protein is CAIHPNPTGRTF. CDR3 nucleotides: TGTGCCATCCACCCTAATCCGACAGGGAGGACCTTC.

V and J are TRBV6-5 and TRBJ2-7, with 9 bases that match TRBD1. This CDR3 has 14 amino acids. In germline, CDR1 is MNHEY, CDR2 SVGAGI. Unmatched junction bases numbered 4, after V lost 4 bases and J lost 3 bases. DNA of the CDR3: TGTGCCAGCAGTTGGGACAGGGTGGGCTACGAGCAGTACTTC. Translated, it gives CASSWDRVGYEQYF.

The chain has TRBV6-5 and TRBJ2-7, with D perhaps matching TRBD1 (6 bases). This CDR3 is built from 13 residues. CDR1 MNHEY and CDR2 SVGAGI come from the germline V gene. V lost 7 bases to trimming and J lost 4 bases, with 14 bases between them. The CDR3 coding sequence is TGTGCCAGCAACCGTAACAGGGCGTACGAGCAGTACTTC. This translates into CASNRNRAYEQYF.